The 14 T cell receptor beta chains listed next were all sequenced from one sample in a study of cytomegalovirus exposure and HLA in healthy donors. The study ran its PCR with 60 Vbeta and 13 Jbeta primers. Using immunoSEQ multiplex PCR, the repertoire was profiled, and TCRdb retains in-frame clones only, with some absent. The data contain 100,000 to 150,000 clones, roughly 82% of them singletons. Sequenced: PBMCs. The source of these receptors is a young woman in good health and CMV-seropositive.

V usage is TRBV2 and J usage is TRBJ2-1; 8 bases fit TRBD1. Germline CDR1 is SNHLY and CDR2 is FYNNEI. The V gene end was trimmed by 9 bases and the J gene end by 7 bases; junction bases not matched to a gene: 5. The CDR3 totals 12 residues. The CDR3 DNA is TGTGCCAGTAGGACAGGGACAAATGAGCAGTTCTTC. This encodes CASRTGTNEQFF.

This clone was detected a few times. The CDR3: CASSRTSGEQYF. The CDR3, as DNA: TGTGCCAGCAGTAGGACTAGCGGCGAGCAGTACTTC. The rearrangement uses TRBV6-5 and TRBJ2-7; 10 bases match TRBD2. J was trimmed by 6 bases and V by 5 bases; bases with no gene match: 1. Germline V gene sequence: CDR1 MNHEY, CDR2 SVGAGI. The CDR3 length is 12 residues.

The genes are TRBV7-9 and TRBJ2-1; tentatively, D is TRBD2 (6 bases). V gave up 2 bases and J gave up 5 bases, with 13 bases separating them. The germline V gene has CDR1 SEHNR and CDR2 FQNEAQ (reference sequence). The CDR3 is 15 residues long. The CDR3: CASSLNYGGNNEQFF. CDR3 DNA: TGTGCCAGCAGCTTAAATTACGGGGGAAACAATGAGCAGTTCTTC.

V gene TRBV19 combines with J gene TRBJ2-7; 8 bases map to TRBD1. Germline V gene sequence: CDR1 LNHDA, CDR2 SQIVND (reference sequence). This CDR3 has 15 residues. The J segment lost 0 bases and the V segment lost 7 bases, leaving 8 bases of the junction unmatched. The CDR3, as DNA: TGTGCCAGTACCGCGACAGGGGTAGGCTCCTACGAGCAGTACTTC. This translates into CASTATGVGSYEQYF.

The CDR3 region has the DNA TGTGCCACCCATTTCCGGGGGGGCCTGTACGAGCAGTACTTC. It yields the protein CATHFRGGLYEQYF. The rearrangement uses TRBV5-4 and TRBJ2-7; 8 bases agree with TRBD2. J was trimmed by 4 bases and V by 9 bases; bases with no gene match: 12. The CDR3 contains 14 residues. Germline V CDR1 and CDR2: SGHNT, YYREEE (reference sequence).

The chain couples TRBV5-1 to TRBJ2-7; TRBD1 might be the D (5 bases). The V gene's germline CDR1 is SGHRS and CDR2 YFSETQ. V was clipped by 7 bases and J by 0 bases, with 11 bases between them. This CDR3 has 13 residues. CDR3 DNA sequence: TGCGCCAGCGCCAAGACAGACTCCTACGAGCAGTACTTC. Translating gives CASAKTDSYEQYF.

The chain combines TRBV5-1 with TRBJ1-5, with TRBD1 identical over 7 bases. CDR3 length equals 13 residues. Trimming took 7 bases from V and 5 from J; bases not matched to a gene: 6. Germline CDR1 SGHRS, CDR2 YFSETQ. Here the CDR3 reads CASSYRGDQPQHF. The CDR3, as DNA: TGCGCCAGCTCCTACAGGGGAGATCAGCCCCAGCATTTT.

V and J are TRBV2 and TRBJ1-1; unclear D gene. V was trimmed by 1 base and J by 0 bases, leaving 9 bases between them. The CDR3 sequence is 15 residues long. CDR1 is SNHLY, CDR2 FYNNEI, per germline. This CDR3 reads CASSEVGSLNTEAFF. CDR3 in DNA: TGTGCCAGCAGTGAAGTGGGCAGTTTGAACACTGAAGCTTTCTTT.

Here the CDR3 reads CASSVGQNTGELFF. The CDR3, as DNA: TGTGCCAGCAGCGTAGGACAGAACACCGGGGAGCTGTTTTTT. The rearrangement links TRBV9 to TRBJ2-2, with D unresolved. Germline-derived CDR1 and CDR2 are SGDLS and YYNGEE. There are 14 residues in the CDR3. Between the trimmed V and J ends, which lost 0 bases and 1 base, there was a span of 4 bases. The whole variable domain, filled in from reference TRBV9 and TRBJ2-2, reads DSGVTQTPKHLITATGQRVTLRCSPRSGDLSVYWYQQSLDQGLQFLIQYYNGEERAKGNILERFSAQQFPDLHSELNLSSLELGDSALYFCASSVGQNTGELFFGEGSRLTVL.

This CDR3 reads CASSLAGTPRETQYF. The CDR3 nucleotides are TGCGCCAGCAGCTTAGCCGGGACACCACGAGAGACCCAGTACTTC. V gene TRBV5-1 combines with J gene TRBJ2-5, with D possibly being TRBD1 (6 bases). The CDR3 runs 15 residues. Germline assignment: CDR1 SGHRS and CDR2 YFSETQ. Trimming took 2 bases from V and 4 from J, leaving 15 bases between them.

This clone was observed once. The chain carries TRBV19 and TRBJ1-5; 9 bases align to TRBD1. CDR3 length: 14 residues. Germline loops: CDR1 LNHDA, CDR2 SQIVND (reference sequence). V shed 7 bases, J shed 4 bases, and the junction held 5 bases outside the gene matches. The CDR3 reads CASTADRGNQPQHF. For the CDR3, the DNA is TGTGCCAGTACCGCGGACAGGGGTAATCAGCCCCAGCATTTT.

This clone was counted a few times. The chain combines TRBV21-1 with TRBJ2-3; the table's D gene call, TRBD1, was not cross checked with the DNA. TRBV21-1 represents a pseudogene. CDR3 length equals 14 residues. The CDR3 spells CASSPQGCTDTQYF. Here the CDR3 DNA reads TGTGCCAGCAGCCCTCAGGGATGCACAGATACGCAGTATTTT.

This clone appeared a single time. The rearrangement uses TRBV30 and TRBJ2-1; 8 bases agree with TRBD1. The CDR3 runs to 13 residues. J lost 9 bases, V lost 1 base, and 5 bases had no gene match. Germline lookup yields CDR1 GTSNPN and CDR2 SVGIG (reference sequence). CDR3 protein: CAWSADREVEQFF. The DNA for the CDR3 is TGTGCCTGGAGTGCGGACAGGGAGGTTGAGCAGTTCTTC.

The V gene is TRBV25-1, the J gene TRBJ2-7; D gene uncertain. The CDR3 loop spans 17 amino acids. CDR1 and CDR2 (germline): MGHDK, SYGVNS. V was cut by 2 bases and J by 0 bases, with 17 bases left in between. The DNA for the CDR3 is TGTGCCAGCAGTGAAACAATGTTACAGCCAAGCTCCTACGAGCAGTACTTC. Its protein product is CASSETMLQPSSYEQYF.